This TCR beta chain was sequenced for a study of blood T cell repertoires in COVID-19. The overall study: Collection of acute and convalescent COVID-19 samples took place in the United States, Italy and Spain. The analysed material was cDNA or gDNA that came from T cells, B-cell-depleted T cells, or PBMCs.

The CDR3 loop spans 17 amino acids. The junction had 6 bases not matched to a gene; V was cut back by 2 bases and J by 2 bases. The V gene's germline CDR1 is SGHDN and CDR2 FVKESK. The protocol was immunoSEQ multiplex PCR, while the TCRdb copy is restricted to in-frame clones and leaves out a portion. Here the sample spans around 270,000 clones, more than 85% being singletons. This TCR was recovered from an older woman with COVID-19, enrolled during active disease. Sequencing input: peripheral blood. This sequence joins TRBV14 and TRBJ2-6; 7 bases match TRBD1. Here the CDR3 reads CASSQRGLRAGANVLTF. The CDR3 DNA follows: TGTGCCAGCAGCCAAAGGGGGCTAAGGGCTGGGGCCAACGTCCTGACTTTC.